The following is a T cell receptor beta chain sequence with its context. This specimen belongs to a study of naive and memory T cell subsets. V was cut by 8 bases and J by 3 bases, with 15 bases left in between. CDR3 size: 14 residues. Germline V gene sequence: CDR1 MNHNS, CDR2 SASEGT. CD8 T cells were positively selected from what remained after CD4 positive selection. Both TRBC1 and TRBC2 were covered by a beta constant-region primer of two equimolar oligonucleotides. Ligated cDNA was amplified by four rounds of PCR with nested alpha and beta constant-region primers and SP2. TCRdb re-called the UMI-ligation and nested PCR reads through MiXCR, storing one row per CDR3 protein. Of 95,000 to 150,000 distinct CDR3 sequences in the sample, 35% to 45% were seen once.

The chain joins TRBV6-1 to TRBJ2-3, with D perhaps matching TRBD1 (6 bases). Material: central memory CD4+ T cells from blood. The TCR comes from a human donor in good health. The CDR3 loop is CASRLTGLTDTQYF. CDR3 DNA sequence: TGTGCCAGCCGTCTTACAGGGTTGACAGATACGCAGTATTTT.